Shown below are 11 T cell receptor beta chains from a single sample sequenced in a study of T-cell memory formation after mild COVID-19 (dated by TCRdb to 2020 to 2023). The library was made by 5' RACE. Sequencing relied on an Illumina NovaSeq 6000. TCRdb trimmed public reads at Q25 via fastp, called clones via MiXCR and kept in-frame beta chains. One record per CDR3 amino acid sequence lists the most common genes and DNA. This sample comprises 470,000 or so distinct CDR3 sequences, about 23% of them detected only once. Around 12% of the sample goes to the ten largest clones. Sequencing was carried out using PBMCs or a T cell subset sorted from them (not recorded which). Receptors were obtained from an adult woman who had mild COVID-19 (a few samples of this study predate the infection). The sample titles of this study are shuffled in the database, so cell type and time point are left out; the donor was told from shared clones.

This clonotype was seen only a few times. This rearrangement joins TRBV12-3 or TRBV12-4 to TRBJ2-1, with TRBD2 matching 8 bases. With 7 bases clipped from V and 4 bases from J, the junction kept 9 bases outside the gene matches. The CDR3 is made up of 15 amino acids. This chain's CDR3 is CASMRSREEYNEQFF. In DNA, the CDR3 is TGTGCCAGCATGCGGTCGCGGGAGGAGTACAATGAGCAGTTCTTC.

The chain is built from TRBV7-3 and TRBJ2-1, with 10 bases aligning to TRBD2. CDR1 is SGHTA, CDR2 FQGTGA, per germline. Trimming took 1 base from V and 1 from J; bases not matched to a gene: 16. The CDR3 is made up of 21 amino acids. The CDR3 loop reads CASSLILISASGSSSYNEQFF. CDR3 DNA sequence: TGTGCCAGCAGCTTAATCCTGATTTCGGCTAGCGGGAGTTCATCCTACAATGAGCAGTTCTTC.

The chain couples TRBV20-1 to TRBJ1-6, with no clear D. Germline CDR1 and CDR2: DFQATT and SNEGSKA (reference sequence). The CDR3 runs 17 residues. V lost 0 bases and J 0 bases, leaving 12 bases between the germline ends. The CDR3 spells CSARDLRESSYNSPLHF. Written as DNA, the CDR3 is TGCAGTGCTAGAGATCTGAGGGAGAGCTCCTATAATTCACCCCTCCACTTT.

This clonotype was counted between two and nine times. The chain recombines TRBV4-1 with TRBJ2-2; 13 bases agree with TRBD2. Trimming took 1 base from V and 7 from J; bases not matched to a gene: 6. The CDR3 spans 17 residues. CDR1 and CDR2 (germline): MGHRA, YSYEKL. The CDR3, as DNA: TGCGCCAGCAGCCAAGGGCGACTAGCGGGGGGTCTCGGGGAGCTGTTTTTT. Protein: CASSQGRLAGGLGELFF.

This clonotype was counted only a few times. The chain is built from TRBV20-1 and TRBJ2-3; D call uncertain. Trimming took 3 bases from V and 5 from J, leaving 12 bases between them. Germline V gene data show CDR1 as DFQATT and CDR2 as SNEGSKA (reference sequence). CDR3 size: 13 residues. CDR3 sequence reads: CSARYLGKDTQYF. The DNA of the CDR3 is TGCAGTGCTAGGTATCTAGGCAAAGATACGCAGTATTTT.

The chain uses TRBV6-5 and TRBJ1-2; 7 bases are a match to TRBD1. V lost 5 bases, J lost 4 bases, and 13 bases stayed unmatched. The V gene's germline CDR1 is MNHEY and CDR2 SVGAGI. CDR3 length: 16 residues. CDR3 in DNA: TGTGCCAGCAGTCCGTCGTACAAGGCAGGGGGCTATGGCTACACCTTC. This gives the protein CASSPSYKAGGYGYTF.

This clonotype showed up just a few times. V usage is TRBV20-1 and J usage is TRBJ2-7; possibly TRBD1 for D (5 bases). The germline V and J ends were trimmed by 5 bases and 4 bases, with 15 bases remaining between them. The CDR3 sequence is 13 residues long. Germline CDR1 and CDR2: DFQATT and SNEGSKA (reference sequence). CDR3 nucleotide sequence: TGCAGTGCTCCCTTTTTGGGGCGTTACGAGCAGTACTTC. Its translation: CSAPFLGRYEQYF.

The chain links TRBV7-9 to TRBJ1-1; 10 nucleotides line up with TRBD1. V lost 5 bases and J lost 6; bases outside the gene matches: 3. The CDR3 consists of 13 residues. Germline assignment: CDR1 SEHNR and CDR2 FQNEAQ (reference sequence). The DNA for the CDR3 is TGTGCCAGCAGCGCCGGGACAGGGGCTGAAGCTTTCTTT. It specifies CASSAGTGAEAFF.

V gene TRBV7-6 combines with J gene TRBJ2-6, with D uncertain. The CDR3 runs 18 residues. The V gene's germline CDR1 is SGHVS and CDR2 FNYEAQ. V was trimmed by 1 base and J by 1 base, leaving 14 bases between them. The CDR3 region has the DNA TGTGCCAGCAGCTTAGATTTTGGGTTTATATCTGGGGCCAACGTCCTGACTTTC. Protein product: CASSLDFGFISGANVLTF.

The table lists this clonotype with a few counts. The chain uses TRBV13 and TRBJ2-1, with 10 bases fitting TRBD1. The V and J ends lost 1 base and 8 bases, in that order; junction bases with no gene match: 5. There are 15 residues in the CDR3. The germline gives CDR1 PRHDT, CDR2 FYEKMQ (reference sequence). The CDR3 sequence: CASSLDGQGDDEQFF. The CDR3 nucleotides read TGTGCCAGCAGCTTAGACGGACAGGGGGACGATGAGCAGTTCTTC.

This chain joins TRBV11-3 and TRBJ1-1; D uncertain. The CDR3 sequence is 14 residues long. Germline CDR1 is SGHNT and CDR2 is YENEEA. Trimming stripped 5 bases from V and 0 bases from J, with 10 bases between. CDR3: CASSHRGMNTEAFF. The CDR3 DNA is TGTGCCAGCAGCCACCGGGGTATGAACACTGAAGCTTTCTTT. Variable domain in full (rest from reference TRBV11-3 and TRBJ1-1): EAGVVQSPRYKIIEKKQPVAFWCNPISGHNTLYWYLQNLGQGPELLIRYENEEAVDDSQLPKDRFSAERLKGVDSTLKIQPAELGDSAVYLCASSHRGMNTEAFFGQGTRLTVV.